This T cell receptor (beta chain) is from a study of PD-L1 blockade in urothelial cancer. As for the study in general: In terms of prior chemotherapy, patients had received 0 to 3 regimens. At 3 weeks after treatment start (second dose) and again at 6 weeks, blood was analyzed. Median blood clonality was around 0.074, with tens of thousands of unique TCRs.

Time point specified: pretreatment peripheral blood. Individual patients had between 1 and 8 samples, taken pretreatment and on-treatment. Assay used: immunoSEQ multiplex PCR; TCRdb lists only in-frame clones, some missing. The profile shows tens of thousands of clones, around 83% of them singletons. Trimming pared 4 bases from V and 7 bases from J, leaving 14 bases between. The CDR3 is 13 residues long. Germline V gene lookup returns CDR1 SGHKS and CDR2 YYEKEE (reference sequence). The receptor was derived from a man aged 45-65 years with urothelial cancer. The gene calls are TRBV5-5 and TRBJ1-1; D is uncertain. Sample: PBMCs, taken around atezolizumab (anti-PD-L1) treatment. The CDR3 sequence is CASSVSGGDEAFF. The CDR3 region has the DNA TGTGCCAGCAGCGTGTCTGGCGGGGATGAAGCTTTCTTT.